This TCR beta chain was sequenced in a study of T-cell memory formation after mild COVID-19. This clonotype showed up just a few times. Per germline, CDR1 MNHEY and CDR2 SVGAGI. The CDR3 spans 14 residues. Between the trimmed V and J ends, which lost 6 bases and 4 bases, there was a span of 13 bases. TCRdb redid the calling of the 5' RACE reads with MiXCR, one entry per CDR3 protein. The table includes about 560,000 distinct CDR3 sequences, roughly 17% detected once. The sequenced sample consisted of PBMCs or a T cell subset sorted from them (not recorded which). The sequence came from an adult woman who had mild COVID-19 (a few samples of this study predate the infection). Cell type and time point are not known. This chain uses TRBV6-5 with TRBJ2-1; D may be TRBD1 (5 bases). DNA for the CDR3: TGTGCCAGCAGAACAGACAGTATGTACAATGAGCAGTTCTTC. This translates into CASRTDSMYNEQFF.